This TCR beta chain was identified in a study of blood T cell repertoires in COVID-19. Whole-study context: Samples came from the United States, Italy and Spain, spanning acute and convalescent COVID-19.

Participant ages covered about 18 to 89 years across some 25 US areas. Assignment of participants to cohorts was predicated upon participant-reported clinical history. Each recovered donor of Cohort 3 presented with two negative PCRs, clearance, or symptom resolution. Repertoires were generated with immunoSEQ multiplex PCR, while TCRdb's copy carries only in-frame clones and drops some. The sample consists of a few hundred thousand clones, around nine tenths of them appearing once. Trimming took off 7 bases at V and 0 bases at J, with 16 bases between the two ends. Germline V gene sequence: CDR1 MDHEN, CDR2 SYDVKM. The CDR3 has 17 amino acids.

The rearrangement uses TRBV28 and TRBJ2-6; D is possibly TRBD1 (6 bases). The receptor was derived from a man under 40 who had recovered from COVID-19. The material sequenced was PBMCs or T cells enriched from blood (not recorded which). CDR3 region: CASTLWGQISGANVLTF. In DNA form, the CDR3 reads TGTGCCAGCACGTTGTGGGGACAAATCTCTGGGGCCAACGTCCTGACTTTC.